The T cell receptor beta chain described here comes from a study of blood T cell repertoires in COVID-19. Turning to the study itself: Both acute and convalescent COVID-19 samples were obtained from the United States, Italy and Spain.

V was pared by 1 base and J by 6 bases, with 9 bases between. Looked up from germline, CDR1 is LGHNA and CDR2 is YNFKEQ. CDR3 length: 14 amino acids. Sequencing used immunoSEQ multiplex PCR; TCRdb keeps in-frame clones, though not all of them. The data hold around 100,000 clones, with roughly nine tenths observed a single time. This rearrangement joins TRBV4-2 to TRBJ2-2, with D possibly TRBD2 on 5 matching bases. Sequencing input: peripheral blood. The source is a human donor in a cohort sampled during active COVID-19. CDR3 in DNA: TGTGCCAGCAGCCAAGCGGGAAGCTCCGGGGAGCTGTTTTTT. Residues: CASSQAGSSGELFF.